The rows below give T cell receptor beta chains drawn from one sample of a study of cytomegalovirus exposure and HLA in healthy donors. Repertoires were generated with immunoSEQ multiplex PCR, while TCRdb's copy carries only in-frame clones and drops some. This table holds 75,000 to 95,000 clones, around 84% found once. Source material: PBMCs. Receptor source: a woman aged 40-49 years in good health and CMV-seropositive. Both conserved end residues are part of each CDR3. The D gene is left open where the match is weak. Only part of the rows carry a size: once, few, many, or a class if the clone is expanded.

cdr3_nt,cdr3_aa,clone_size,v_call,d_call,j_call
TGTGCCAGAAGCTTACCTAGCGGGAGGGCGAGAGATACGCAGTATTTT,CARSLPSGRARDTQYF,-,TRBV5-3,TRBD2,TRBJ2-3
TGTGCCAGCAAATTCCGAGCGGGAGAGGTGAGTGAGCAGTTCTTC,CASKFRAGEVSEQFF,-,TRBV6-5,TRBD2,TRBJ2-1
TGTGCCTGGGTGGGCTGGAACACTGAAGCTTTCTTT,CAWVGWNTEAFF,-,TRBV30,-,TRBJ1-1
TGTGCCAGCAGTGAACAGGGCGACAATCAGCCCCAGCATTTT,CASSEQGDNQPQHF,-,TRBV6-1,-,TRBJ1-5
TGTGCCAGCAGCTTTAAGGGGGAAGAGACCCAGTACTTC,CASSFKGEETQYF,-,TRBV7-2,-,TRBJ2-5
TGCGCCAGCAGCCCGGGACAGGGGATTTGGGCCTACGAGCAGTACTTC,CASSPGQGIWAYEQYF,-,TRBV4-1,TRBD1,TRBJ2-7
TGCGCCAGCAGCCAATCCGGGACAGGGACCGAAAAACTGTTTTTT,CASSQSGTGTEKLFF,-,TRBV4-3,TRBD1,TRBJ1-4
TGTGCCAGCAGGCTAGCGGGAGGGCCGGTAGATACGCAGTATTTT,CASRLAGGPVDTQYF,-,TRBV25-1,TRBD2,TRBJ2-3
TGTGCCAGCAGCCGCGGACAGGGGTACGAGCAGTACTTC,CASSRGQGYEQYF,few,TRBV6-6,TRBD1,TRBJ2-7
TGTGCCAGCAGCAAAGTCCTTCGCGGTGCGAACACCGGGGAGCTGTTTTTT,CASSKVLRGANTGELFF,-,TRBV21-1,-,TRBJ2-2
TGTGCCAGCAGTGGACGCCGTGGACTAATTCGCAATCAGCCCCAGCATTTT,CASSGRRGLIRNQPQHF,medium-sized,TRBV6-1,-,TRBJ1-5
TGTGCCACAGGGTCGGCCTATGGCTACACCTTC,CATGSAYGYTF,-,TRBV27,-,TRBJ1-2
TGTGCCAGTCGACTAGCGGGGGGCGGCGGGGAGCTGTTTTTT,CASRLAGGGGELFF,-,TRBV4-2,TRBD2,TRBJ2-2
TGTGCCAGCTCAGGCTCAGGAAACACCATATATTTT,CASSGSGNTIYF,-,TRBV27,-,TRBJ1-3
TGTGCCAGCAGCTTAGGAGAGGGTTGGGGAGCTTTCTTT,CASSLGEGWGAFF,-,TRBV11-3,-,TRBJ1-1
TGTGCCTGCCCCCATCGAGGAACCAACGGGGGCTATGGCTACACCTTC,CACPHRGTNGGYGYTF,-,TRBV30,-,TRBJ1-2
TGTGCCAGCAGCTTGGACTCTACGCAGTCTTTCTTC,CASSLDSTQSFF,-,TRBV28,-,TRBJ2-1
TGTGCCAGCAGAAGACAGGGGGATGTTCGGGGCTACACCTTC,CASRRQGDVRGYTF,-,TRBV6-5,TRBD1,TRBJ1-2
TGTGCCAGCACCCAAACAGGGAGCTCCTACAATGAGCAGTTCTTC,CASTQTGSSYNEQFF,-,TRBV6-6,-,TRBJ2-1
TGTGCCATCAGGGCTGAAAGCAATCAGCCCCAGCATTTT,CAIRAESNQPQHF,-,TRBV10-3,-,TRBJ1-5
TGTGCCAGCAGCTTCGGGGGGGATCAGCCCCAGCATTTT,CASSFGGDQPQHF,-,TRBV14,-,TRBJ1-5
TGCAGCGCAACACTAGCGGGAGACGCCGGGGAGCTGTTTTTT,CSATLAGDAGELFF,-,TRBV29-1,TRBD2,TRBJ2-2
TGTGCCAGCAGTTTGGGGACAGGGCAACGACCCGTGGATCAGCCCCAGCATTTT,CASSLGTGQRPVDQPQHF,-,TRBV28,TRBD1,TRBJ1-5
TGTGCCTGGAGTGTACCCCTGACAGGCTTAAGTGGAAACACCATATATTTT,CAWSVPLTGLSGNTIYF,-,TRBV30,-,TRBJ1-3
TGTGCCACCAGCAGAGACAATAGCGGGACCTACGAGCAGTACTTC,CATSRDNSGTYEQYF,-,TRBV15,TRBD2,TRBJ2-7
TGTGCCAGCAGTAATGAGGGACAGGCGAGCAATCAGCCCCAGCATTTT,CASSNEGQASNQPQHF,-,TRBV6-6,TRBD1,TRBJ1-5
TGTGCCAGCAGCCGGACAGGGGCTGGAAACACCATATATTTT,CASSRTGAGNTIYF,-,TRBV2,TRBD1,TRBJ1-3
TGCGCCAGCAGCTTGGGGGACAGAACCCAGTACTTC,CASSLGDRTQYF,once,TRBV5-1,TRBD1,TRBJ2-5
TGTGCCAGCAGGGGGGGGTTTGGCACCGGGGAGCTGTTTTTT,CASRGGFGTGELFF,-,TRBV27,TRBD2,TRBJ2-2
TGTGCCAGCAGTCTTTGGACAGGGGGAGCTTTCTTT,CASSLWTGGAFF,few,TRBV28,TRBD1,TRBJ1-1
TGTGCCAGCAGTTACTCAGGTAATCAGCCCCAGCATTTT,CASSYSGNQPQHF,few,TRBV9,-,TRBJ1-5
TGTGCCAGCCACGACATAACCGGAGGGCCAAACTATGGCTACACCTTC,CASHDITGGPNYGYTF,-,TRBV28,-,TRBJ1-2